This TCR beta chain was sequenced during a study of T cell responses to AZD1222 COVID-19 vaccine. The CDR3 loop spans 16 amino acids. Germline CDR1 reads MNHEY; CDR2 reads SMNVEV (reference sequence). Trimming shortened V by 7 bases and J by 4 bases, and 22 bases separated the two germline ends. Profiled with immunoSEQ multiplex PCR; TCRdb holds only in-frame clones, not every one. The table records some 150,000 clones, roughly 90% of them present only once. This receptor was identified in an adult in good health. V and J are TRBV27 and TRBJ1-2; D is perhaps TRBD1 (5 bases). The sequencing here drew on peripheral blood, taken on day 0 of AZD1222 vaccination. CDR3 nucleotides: TGTGCCAGCACCAAATCCCCACAGGTTGGGGCCTATGGCTACACCTTC. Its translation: CASTKSPQVGAYGYTF.